This TCR beta chain was recorded in a study of cytomegalovirus exposure and HLA in healthy donors. Using immunoSEQ multiplex PCR, the repertoire was profiled, and TCRdb retains in-frame clones only, with some absent. The sample carries about 130,000 clones, almost 85% recorded once. Points from the study as a whole: Confirmation was obtained in vitro that three CMV-associated chains are specific for CMV antigens. Most sequenced TCRs were rare (though some public TCRs occurred in many donors). The study labeled roughly 160 TCR beta chains cytomegalovirus-associated.

The CDR3 has 13 amino acids. Trimming stripped 1 base from V and 3 bases from J, with 6 bases between. The germline gives CDR1 KGHSH, CDR2 LQKENI. As to this clone: What it binds is unknown.

Material: PBMCs. The chain has TRBV18 and TRBJ1-1, with D perhaps TRBD1 (5 bases). This receptor was taken from a man aged 25 to 40 in good health and CMV-seropositive. This CDR3 is CASSPRGDTEAFF. DNA of the CDR3: TGTGCCAGCTCACCACGGGGGGACACTGAAGCTTTCTTT.